These 23 T cell receptor beta chains were sequenced from one sample in a study of spatial heterogeneity in lung cancer. From the 5' RACE reads, TCRdb called clonotypes with MiXCR, one entry per CDR3 protein. The sample includes about 20,000 distinct CDR3 sequences, about 19% of them seen just once. Time point defined: sample taken at primary tumor resection. Tumor, nontumor lung or frozen PBMC supplied whole RNA that was sequenced unsorted. The starting material was PBMCs, obtained at surgery. These receptors were collected from a male donor with early-stage non-small cell lung cancer.

This clonotype was observed at least ten times. The rearrangement joins TRBV5-6 to TRBJ2-3; D unclear. The CDR3 contains 12 residues. Trimming took off 3 bases at V and 2 bases at J, with 4 bases between the two ends. Germline V gene data show CDR1 as SGHDT and CDR2 as YYEEEE. The CDR3 sequence: CASSSYTDTQYF. CDR3 nucleotide sequence: TGTGCCAGCAGCTCGTACACAGATACGCAGTATTTT.

This clonotype showed up just a few times. V is TRBV29-1 and J is TRBJ2-7, with 10 nucleotides matching TRBD2. Unmatched junction bases numbered 7, after V lost 3 bases and J lost 2 bases. Germline CDR1 SQVTM, CDR2 ANQGSEA. The CDR3 totals 15 residues. CDR3 region: CSVDGPSGGTYEQYF. CDR3 coding DNA: TGCAGCGTTGATGGTCCTAGCGGGGGTACCTACGAGCAGTACTTC.

Of note for this clonotype: A single base separates this from a much larger clone, so it may be a read error. This chain uses TRBV27 with TRBJ1-2, with a weak D call TRBD1 (6 bases). Germline CDR1 reads MNHEY; CDR2 reads SMNVEV (reference sequence). CDR3 length: 17 amino acids. The CDR3 sequence: CAGSPVGSGTRGYGYTF. The CDR3 bases are TGTGCCGGCAGTCCCGTAGGTTCAGGGACAAGGGGCTATGGCTACACCTTC.

This chain joins TRBV7-2 and TRBJ1-4; D remains unclear. From germline, CDR1 is SGHTA and CDR2 FQGNSA. V gave up 5 bases and J gave up 8 bases, with 12 bases separating them. The CDR3 has 13 residues. Here the CDR3 DNA reads TGTGCCAGCAGCACCGGACCGGACGAAAAACTGTTTTTT. This sequence encodes CASSTGPDEKLFF.

This clonotype was counted between two and nine times. This chain connects TRBV3-1 to TRBJ2-1; TRBD1 aligns across 9 bases. V trimming: 4 bases; J trimming: 4 bases; junction bases outside the gene matches: 5. The CDR3 extends over 15 amino acids. Germline CDR1 and CDR2: LGHDT and YNNKEL (reference sequence). In nucleotides, the CDR3 is TGTGCCAGCAGCCCGGGACAGGGTGAATACAATGAGCAGTTCTTC. Translation gives CASSPGQGEYNEQFF.

This clonotype has only a few counts. The rearrangement joins TRBV5-5 to TRBJ2-3; D not resolved. Trimming cost V 4 bases and J 6 bases, with 9 bases left between them. The germline CDR1 and CDR2 sequences are SGHKS and YYEKEE (reference sequence). This CDR3 region has 12 residues. The CDR3 coding sequence is TGTGCCAGCAGCCCCCATCTGGATACGCAGTATTTT. Amino acids: CASSPHLDTQYF. The whole variable domain, remainder taken from reference TRBV5-5 and TRBJ2-3, is DAGVTQSPTHLIKTRGQQVTLRCSPISGHKSVSWYQQVLGQGPQFIFQYYEKEERGRGNFPDRFSARQFPNYSSELNVNALLLGDSALYLCASSPHLDTQYFGPGTRLTVL.

This clonotype was counted at least ten times. The gene calls are TRBV18 and TRBJ2-6; the D is unclear. The germline V gene encodes CDR1 KGHSH and CDR2 LQKENI. Trimming shortened V by 0 bases and J by 0 bases, and 6 bases separated the two germline ends. The CDR3 has 16 amino acids. The CDR3 sequence is CASSPPGISGANVLTF. CDR3 nucleotide sequence: TGTGCCAGCTCACCACCCGGCATCTCTGGGGCCAACGTCCTGACTTTC.

This clonotype counts as medium-sized. J is TRBJ1-2 and V is TRBV3-1; 8 bases agree with TRBD1. The CDR3 extends over 14 amino acids. CDR1 LGHDT and CDR2 YNNKEL come from the germline V gene (reference sequence). V shed 2 bases and J 4 bases; nucleotides not matched to a gene: 3. CDR3 residues: CASSQRDRSYGYTF. CDR3 in DNA: TGTGCCAGCAGCCAACGGGACAGGTCCTATGGCTACACCTTC.

This rearrangement joins TRBV2 to TRBJ2-1, with TRBD1 matching over 9 bases. V gave up 8 bases and J gave up 8 bases; unmatched junction bases: 10. This CDR3 comprises 14 residues. The germline V gene encodes CDR1 SNHLY and CDR2 FYNNEI. The DNA for the CDR3 is TGTGCCAGCGGGCCGGGACAGGGAGGGTATGAGCAGTTCTTC. It yields the protein CASGPGQGGYEQFF.

This clonotype was counted many times. This chain links TRBV6-5 with TRBJ2-5; D is tentatively TRBD1 or TRBD2 (6 bases each). Between the trimmed V and J ends, which lost 5 bases and 5 bases, there was a span of 18 bases. The V gene's germline CDR1 is MNHEY and CDR2 SVGAGI. The CDR3 runs to 15 residues. CDR3 coding DNA: TGTGCCAGCAGTACGGGACATTTGGAGGGGGAGACCCAGTACTTC. It encodes CASSTGHLEGETQYF.

The CDR3 region has the DNA TGTGCCAGCAGCTTAGGGGACAGCAAACCCGGGGAGCTGTTTTTT. This codes for CASSLGDSKPGELFF. The V and J genes are TRBV7-9 and TRBJ2-2, with 7 positions matching TRBD1. The V segment lost 1 base and the J segment 6 bases; nucleotides outside the gene matches: 5. In germline, CDR1 is SEHNR, CDR2 FQNEAQ (reference sequence). The CDR3 length is 15 residues. Using reference TRBV7-9 and TRBJ2-2 for the parts outside the CDR3, the full variable domain is DTGVSQNPRHKITKRGQNVTFRCDPISEHNRLYWYRQTLGQGPEFLTYFQNEAQLEKSRLLSDRFSAERPKGSFSTLEIQRTEQGDSAMYLCASSLGDSKPGELFFGEGSRLTVL.

The gene calls are TRBV12-3 or TRBV12-4 and TRBJ1-2; no definite D call. V was trimmed by 4 bases and J by 8 bases, leaving 11 bases between them. This CDR3 has 12 amino acids. The CDR3 nucleotides are TGTGCCAGCAGTTCCCCCTCTGGAGGCTACACCTTC. Its protein product is CASSSPSGGYTF.

CDR3 DNA sequence: TGCAGCGTTGATCAGGGATGGGACACTGAAGCTTTCTTT. Translated, it gives CSVDQGWDTEAFF. V and J are TRBV29-1 and TRBJ1-1; perhaps TRBD1 as D (5 bases). The CDR3 totals 13 residues. Trimming removed 3 bases at V and 3 bases at J, with 11 bases between. Germline values: CDR1 SQVTM, CDR2 ANQGSEA.

In this sample, this clonotype turned up a few times. The chain links TRBV9 to TRBJ2-5, with D tentatively TRBD1 or TRBD2 (6 bases each). Trimming cost V 0 bases and J 2 bases, with 11 bases left between them. Germline CDR1 and CDR2: SGDLS and YYNGEE. This CDR3 region has 15 residues. CDR3 in DNA: TGTGCCAGCAGCGTAGAGGGGGGCCGGCAAGAGACCCAGTACTTC. It is translated as CASSVEGGRQETQYF.

The rearrangement joins TRBV5-1 to TRBJ2-7, with 7 bases aligning to TRBD1. The CDR3 totals 18 residues. J lost 0 bases, V lost 0 bases, and 12 bases had no gene match. Looked up from germline, CDR1 is SGHRS and CDR2 is YFSETQ. The CDR3 DNA reads TGCGCCAGCAGCTTGGCCCCGACGACAGGGCTAACCTCCTACGAGCAGTACTTC. It yields the protein CASSLAPTTGLTSYEQYF.

This clonotype is categorized as medium-sized. The chain uses TRBV30 and TRBJ1-4; D gene uncertain. This CDR3 is built from 13 residues. V was shortened by 0 bases and J by 6 bases, with 8 bases between the two germline ends. Germline V CDR1 and CDR2: GTSNPN, SVGIG (reference sequence). CDR3 in amino acids: CAWSVKGYEKLFF. The DNA of the CDR3 is TGTGCCTGGAGTGTAAAGGGATATGAAAAACTGTTTTTT.

This clonotype was counted at least ten times. The chain has TRBV19 and TRBJ1-1; 9 nucleotides align to TRBD1. This CDR3 has 14 amino acids. Germline V CDR1 and CDR2: LNHDA, SQIVND (reference sequence). The ends lost 5 bases at V and 5 bases at J; junction bases unmatched: 6. The CDR3 loop reads CASSRQGGRTEAFF. As DNA, the CDR3 is TGTGCCAGTAGTCGACAGGGGGGTCGAACTGAAGCTTTCTTT. Using reference TRBV19 and TRBJ1-1 for the parts outside the CDR3, the full variable domain is DGGITQSPKYLFRKEGQNVTLSCEQNLNHDAMYWYRQDPGQGLRLIYYSQIVNDFQKGDIAEGYSVSREKKESFPLTVTSAQKNPTAFYLCASSRQGGRTEAFFGQGTRLTVV.

The J gene is TRBJ2-5, the V gene TRBV24-1; no clear D gene. CDR3 length: 14 residues. Looked up from germline, CDR1 is KGHDR and CDR2 is SFDVKD. With 9 bases removed from V and 4 bases from J, the gap between germline ends came to 17 bases. CDR3 amino acids: CATRRDPHRETQYF. CDR3 sequence (DNA): TGTGCCACCCGTCGAGACCCACACCGAGAGACCCAGTACTTC.

A few counts support this clonotype. The V gene is TRBV6-6, the J gene TRBJ1-1; D is perhaps TRBD1 (5 bases). Trimming left V 6 bases short and J 0 bases short, with 11 bases between. This CDR3 region has 14 residues. Germline CDR1 MNHNY, CDR2 SVGAGI (reference sequence). For the CDR3, the DNA is TGTGCCAGCAGCAGGGACGGGGTGAACACTGAAGCTTTCTTT. It specifies CASSRDGVNTEAFF.

Only a few counts were recorded for this clonotype. The V and J genes are TRBV10-2 and TRBJ2-3, with D maybe TRBD2 (5 bases). Trimming took off 11 bases at V and 0 bases at J, with 18 bases between the two ends. The V gene's germline CDR1 is WSHSY and CDR2 SAAADI. This CDR3 contains 15 residues. This chain's CDR3 is CAPRSSGLSTDTQYF. In nucleotides, the CDR3 is TGCGCCCCTCGAAGCAGCGGCCTAAGCACAGATACGCAGTATTTT.

About this clonotype itself: A read error is possible here, since a much larger clone lies one base away. The chain carries TRBV27 and TRBJ2-7, with a possible D match to TRBD1 (6 bases). V lost 7 bases and J 5 bases, leaving 18 bases between the germline ends. This CDR3 is built from 14 residues. Looked up from germline, CDR1 is MNHEY and CDR2 is SMNVEV (reference sequence). The CDR3 sequence is CASNINGQSNEQYF. The CDR3 DNA reads as TGTGCCAGCAACATAAACGGACAGTCAAACGAGCAGTACTTC.

This chain joins TRBV5-6 and TRBJ1-1; TRBD1 is a possible D gene (6 bases). Germline V gene data show CDR1 as SGHDT and CDR2 as YYEEEE. V was shortened by 1 base and J by 2 bases, with 12 bases between the two germline ends. This CDR3 has 15 residues. The chain's CDR3 is CASSLTYRENTEAFF. CDR3 in DNA: TGTGCCAGCAGCTTGACCTACAGGGAAAACACTGAAGCTTTCTTT.

This clonotype was picked up many times. The gene calls are TRBV23-1 and TRBJ2-7, with 7 positions matching TRBD1. TRBV23-1 carries the ORF label, with uncertain function. Trimming took 0 bases from V and 2 from J; bases not matched to a gene: 13. This CDR3 is built from 18 residues. Here the CDR3 reads CASSQSMGEGTDPYEQYF. Here the CDR3 DNA reads TGCGCCAGCAGTCAATCAATGGGAGAAGGGACAGACCCCTACGAGCAGTACTTC.